These 14 T cell receptor beta chains were sequenced from one sample in a study of T cell responses to AZD1222 COVID-19 vaccine (dated by TCRdb to the early 2020s). In the paper's terms, the time point label means: baseline before first vaccination. Libraries were prepared through the immunoSEQ multiplex PCR assay. The source is immuneACCESS, and TCRdb retained only in-frame sequences with V and J called. Part of the clones is not carried over; for the studies checked, unresolved V genes explain less than half of this, and the remainder is unexplained. The table for this sample lists roughly 170,000 clones; approximately 93% of them were counted only once. Approximately 0.97% of the sample is taken by the ten largest. The sample was peripheral blood, taken on day 0 of AZD1222 vaccination. The receptors were sampled from an adult in good health.

J is TRBJ1-1 and V is TRBV6-1; D might be TRBD1 (6 bases). Trimming removed 2 bases at V and 4 bases at J, with 8 bases between. Germline V gene sequence: CDR1 MNHNS, CDR2 SASEGT. The CDR3 loop spans 13 amino acids. CDR3 in DNA: TGTGCCAGCAGTGAACAGGGGCCCACTGAAGCTTTCTTT. This encodes CASSEQGPTEAFF.

The rearrangement links TRBV20-1 to TRBJ1-2, with 8 bases lining up with TRBD1. Germline V lookup: CDR1 DFQATT, CDR2 SNEGSKA (reference sequence). With 3 bases clipped from V and 3 bases from J, the junction kept 9 bases outside the gene matches. The CDR3 covers 15 residues. CDR3 sequence: CSASLGTGYYYGYTF. CDR3 sequence (DNA): TGCAGTGCTAGTTTAGGGACAGGCTATTACTATGGCTACACCTTC.

V gene TRBV7-9 combines with J gene TRBJ2-1, with D perhaps TRBD1 (6 bases). V was trimmed by 0 bases and J by 13 bases, leaving 10 bases between them. The germline gives CDR1 SEHNR, CDR2 FQNEAQ (reference sequence). The CDR3 contains 12 residues. CDR3 sequence reads: CASSLARTAQFF. The DNA of the CDR3 is TGTGCCAGCAGCTTAGCGCGGACAGCCCAGTTCTTC.

The rearrangement uses TRBV7-8 and TRBJ1-5; D unclear. This CDR3 comprises 12 residues. CDR1 is SGHVS and CDR2 is FQNEAQ in the germline V gene. V was pared by 5 bases and J by 9 bases, with 11 bases between. The CDR3 protein is CASSLGPGPQHF. In nucleotides, the CDR3 is TGTGCCAGCAGCCTGGGCCCAGGGCCCCAGCATTTT.

V is TRBV3-1 (or the pseudogene TRBV3-2) and J is TRBJ2-3, with D perhaps matching TRBD1 (6 bases). The V gene's germline CDR1 is LGHDT and CDR2 YNNKEL (reference sequence). V lost 4 bases and J lost 4, with 15 bases in between. The CDR3 runs to 15 residues. The CDR3 protein is CASSPPRGISDTQYF. The CDR3 nucleotides are TGTGCCAGCAGCCCTCCGAGGGGGATTTCAGATACGCAGTATTTT.

The chain joins TRBV5-1 to TRBJ1-2; D is ambiguous. The germline V gene encodes CDR1 SGHRS and CDR2 YFSETQ. CDR3 length equals 13 residues. Trimming cost V 3 bases and J 0 bases, with 6 bases left between them. In DNA, the CDR3 is TGCGCCAGCAGCTCGACACCTAACTATGGCTACACCTTC. Its translation: CASSSTPNYGYTF.

This chain links TRBV19 with TRBJ1-2, with TRBD1 matching 7 bases. V was pared by 6 bases and J by 5 bases, with 3 bases of the junction left unmatched. Germline loops: CDR1 LNHDA, CDR2 SQIVND (reference sequence). This CDR3 has 12 amino acids. In nucleotides, the CDR3 is TGTGCCAGTAGCCTGACAGGGTATGGCTACACCTTC. Its protein is CASSLTGYGYTF. The full variable domain, in which reference TRBV19 and TRBJ1-2 provide the parts outside the CDR3, is DGGITQSPKYLFRKEGQNVTLSCEQNLNHDAMYWYRQDPGQGLRLIYYSQIVNDFQKGDIAEGYSVSREKKESFPLTVTSAQKNPTAFYLCASSLTGYGYTFGSGTRLTVV.

The chain links TRBV7-9 to TRBJ1-5; no clear D gene. The length of the CDR3 is 13 residues. Germline V lookup: CDR1 SEHNR, CDR2 FQNEAQ (reference sequence). V was pared by 2 bases and J by 4 bases, with 6 bases between. DNA of the CDR3: TGTGCCAGCAGCTTACGAGTTAATCAGCCCCAGCATTTT. It specifies CASSLRVNQPQHF.

A word on this clone: One end of the junction varies from germline; a read error may be responsible. The V gene is TRBV13, the J gene TRBJ1-2; D perhaps matches TRBD1 (5 bases). Germline CDR1 and CDR2: PRHDT and FYEKMQ (reference sequence). This CDR3 region has 12 residues. The CDR3 bases are TGTGCCAGCAGCGTAGGGGACTATGGCTACACCTTC. Translating gives CASSVGDYGYTF.

The rearrangement uses TRBV5-1 and TRBJ1-1; D gene unclear. Trimming removed 2 bases at V and 1 base at J, with 9 bases between. This CDR3 is 14 amino acids long. Per germline, CDR1 SGHRS and CDR2 YFSETQ. CDR3 DNA sequence: TGCGCCAGCAGCTTCCAGGCAGGGAACACTGAAGCTTTCTTT. This encodes CASSFQAGNTEAFF.

The chain links TRBV7-9 to TRBJ2-2; 7 bases map to TRBD1. Germline loops: CDR1 SEHNR, CDR2 FQNEAQ (reference sequence). V lost 3 bases to trimming and J lost 5 bases; unmatched junction nucleotides: 3. The CDR3 has 14 amino acids. CDR3 in amino acids: CASSFRQGTGELFF. CDR3 nucleotide sequence: TGTGCCAGCAGCTTCAGACAGGGTACCGGGGAGCTGTTTTTT.

The J gene is TRBJ1-2, the V gene TRBV5-1, with 8 bases fitting TRBD1. The CDR3 is made up of 13 amino acids. After removal of 6 bases from V and 4 bases from J, the junction contained 5 bases not matched to a gene. Germline loops: CDR1 SGHRS, CDR2 YFSETQ. The CDR3 nucleotides read TGCGCCAGCACAGACAGGGGTTTCTATGGCTACACCTTC. Protein sequence: CASTDRGFYGYTF.

This chain uses TRBV7-6 with TRBJ2-5; TRBD1 might be the D (7 bases). The V gene's germline CDR1 is SGHVS and CDR2 FNYEAQ. The CDR3 totals 15 residues. V shed 5 bases and J shed 2 bases, with 15 bases lying between them. CDR3 DNA sequence: TGTGCCAGCAGCCTCTTCTCAGGGGGGCAAGAGACCCAGTACTTC. As protein: CASSLFSGGQETQYF. The entire variable domain, with the rest obtained from reference TRBV7-6 and TRBJ2-5, is as follows: GAGVSQSPRYKVTKRGQDVALRCDPISGHVSLYWYRQALGQGPEFLTYFNYEAQQDKSGLPNDRFSAERPEGSISTLTIQRTEQRDSAMYRCASSLFSGGQETQYFGPGTRLLVL.

This clone appeared a single time. This chain joins TRBV19 and TRBJ1-1; maybe TRBD1 (5 bases). V was shortened by 7 bases and J by 5 bases, with 17 bases between the two germline ends. Germline CDR1 LNHDA, CDR2 SQIVND (reference sequence). The CDR3 spans 14 residues. CDR3 in DNA: TGTGCCAGTAAATCGCAGGGACTTTTTACTGAAGCTTTCTTT. Protein: CASKSQGLFTEAFF.